These 20 T cell receptor beta chains share one sample of origin, sequenced in a study of T cells in Graves' hyperthyroidism and ophthalmopathy. TCR beta CDR3 region amplification was performed from RNA transcripts. Using the HTBI primer set, a first-round RT-PCR was run on the TCR CDR3. Each CDR3 protein gets one entry after TCRdb re-called the multiplex PCR reads with MiXCR. Of under 550,000 distinct CDR3 sequences in the sample, roughly 13% were seen once. The sequenced sample consisted of blood. These receptors were collected from a woman younger than 30 with Graves' hyperthyroidism.

This clonotype was seen repeatedly, ten times or more. The V call is TRBV2, the J call TRBJ1-3; TRBD1 might be the D (6 bases). Trimming cost V 6 bases and J 0 bases, with 18 bases left between them. The V gene's germline CDR1 is SNHLY and CDR2 FYNNEI. The length of the CDR3 is 17 residues. The CDR3 DNA follows: TGTGCCAGCAGCGTGACGTGGGGGGCTAACTCTGGAAACACCATATATTTT. It translates to CASSVTWGANSGNTIYF.

This clonotype was counted ten times or more. The chain recombines TRBV30 with TRBJ2-5; 9 bases match TRBD1. With 4 bases clipped from V and 4 bases from J, the junction kept 16 bases outside the gene matches. Germline assignment: CDR1 GTSNPN and CDR2 SVGIG (reference sequence). CDR3 length equals 17 residues. Written as DNA, the CDR3 is TGTGCCTGGACCCAAAGGCTAGCAGGACAGGGGCGAGAGACCCAGTACTTC. Its translation is CAWTQRLAGQGRETQYF.

With respect to this clonotype: A much larger clone lies one base from this, so it may be a read error. The gene calls are TRBV7-9 and TRBJ2-7; D call uncertain. CDR3 length: 16 amino acids. From germline, CDR1 is SEHNR and CDR2 FQNEAQ (reference sequence). The V end lost 1 base, the J end lost 6 bases, and 19 bases lay between the germline ends. For the CDR3, the DNA is TGTGCCAGCAGCTTAGAGGGCGCATTTCGGCTCTTCGAGCAGTACTTC. Protein: CASSLEGAFRLFEQYF. Full variable domain (remainder filled in from reference TRBV7-9 and TRBJ2-7): DTGVSQNPRHKITKRGQNVTFRCDPISEHNRLYWYRQTLGQGPEFLTYFQNEAQLEKSRLLSDRFSAERPKGSFSTLEIQRTEQGDSAMYLCASSLEGAFRLFEQYFGPGTRLTVT.

The chain links TRBV27 to TRBJ1-1, with D perhaps matching TRBD1 (5 bases). The germline gives CDR1 MNHEY, CDR2 SMNVEV (reference sequence). V shed 6 bases and J shed 6 bases, with 11 bases lying between them. The CDR3 runs to 12 residues. CDR3 DNA: TGTGCCAGCAGAGCAGGGCGGGCTGAAGCTTTCTTT. It codes for CASRAGRAEAFF.

The chain uses TRBV12-3 or TRBV12-4 and TRBJ2-1; no definite D call. This CDR3 spans 13 amino acids. V was shortened by 3 bases and J by 4 bases, with 7 bases between the two germline ends. The CDR3 reads CASSLGIYNEQFF. The CDR3 DNA reads as TGTGCCAGCAGTTTGGGAATATACAATGAGCAGTTCTTC.

Only a few counts were recorded for this clonotype. The V call is TRBV5-5, the J call TRBJ2-1, with TRBD2 identical over 13 bases. There are 16 residues in the CDR3. The J segment lost 12 bases and the V segment lost 0 bases, leaving 9 bases of the junction unmatched. Per germline, CDR1 SGHKS and CDR2 YYEKEE (reference sequence). CDR3 region: CASSLEPGTSGMGQFF. CDR3 in DNA: TGTGCCAGCAGCTTGGAACCCGGGACTAGCGGGATGGGGCAGTTCTTC.

The chain links TRBV12-5 to TRBJ2-5, with D perhaps matching TRBD1 (6 bases). V dropped 7 bases and J dropped 5 bases, with 11 bases sitting between them. CDR3 size: 12 residues. Germline CDR1 LGHNT, CDR2 FRNRAP. This CDR3 reads CASAWGRETQYF. CDR3 coding DNA: TGTGCTAGTGCTTGGGGGCGGGAGACCCAGTACTTC.

The V gene is TRBV7-9, the J gene TRBJ2-3; D unclear. Germline values: CDR1 SEHNR, CDR2 FQNEAQ (reference sequence). The CDR3 runs to 12 residues. The V end lost 8 bases, the J end lost 6 bases, and 12 bases lay between the germline ends. The CDR3 bases are TGTGCCAGCTACGGGCTTTCGGATACGCAGTATTTT. Its protein is CASYGLSDTQYF.

This clonotype has a count of ten or more. The chain recombines TRBV20-1 with TRBJ1-1; 9 bases align to TRBD1. The CDR3 spans 13 residues. After removal of 3 bases from V and 4 bases from J, the junction contained 3 bases not matched to a gene. Per germline, CDR1 DFQATT and CDR2 SNEGSKA (reference sequence). The CDR3 reads CSARLTGGTEAFF. CDR3 nucleotide sequence: TGCAGTGCTAGGTTGACAGGGGGCACTGAAGCTTTCTTT.

In this sample, this clonotype turned up many times. The chain is built from TRBV5-1 and TRBJ2-7; no firm D call. The CDR3 consists of 13 residues. Germline CDR1 is SGHRS and CDR2 is YFSETQ. Trimming cost V 4 bases and J 3 bases, with 11 bases left between them. The CDR3, as DNA: TGCGCCAGCAGCAAGGCTCAATACTACGAGCAGTACTTC. As protein: CASSKAQYYEQYF.

This clonotype was observed a few times. V and J are TRBV4-3 and TRBJ2-1; TRBD2 matches at 7 bases. Looked up from germline, CDR1 is LGHNA and CDR2 is YSLEER. The CDR3 runs to 18 residues. J gave up 0 bases and V 0 bases, and 8 bases lay outside the gene matches. Here the CDR3 DNA reads TGCGCCAGCAGCCAAGATCTTTGGGGGGGGTTCTCCTACAATGAGCAGTTCTTC. This translates into CASSQDLWGGFSYNEQFF.

This clonotype was recorded many times. The rearrangement uses TRBV30 and TRBJ1-1, with D perhaps matching TRBD1 (5 bases). The CDR3 has 12 residues. Germline V gives CDR1 GTSNPN, CDR2 SVGIG (reference sequence). V was cut by 4 bases and J by 4 bases, with 10 bases left in between. The CDR3 nucleotides are TGTGCCTGGATTCGGGGGTCCACTGAAGCTTTCTTT. This encodes CAWIRGSTEAFF.

This clonotype was counted between two and nine times. V usage is TRBV6-1 and J usage is TRBJ2-5; 9 bases align to TRBD2. Per the germline V gene, CDR1 is MNHNS and CDR2 is SASEGT. V trimming: 5 bases; J trimming: 4 bases; junction bases outside the gene matches: 11. The CDR3 totals 16 residues. CDR3 amino acids: CASSYGTLSGRETQYF. In DNA form, the CDR3 reads TGTGCCAGCAGTTACGGAACCCTTAGCGGGAGAGAGACCCAGTACTTC.

Remarks on this clonotype: This may be a read error: a much more frequent sequence differs by one nucleotide. The chain couples TRBV5-1 to TRBJ2-1; TRBD2 is a possible D gene (5 bases). This CDR3 has 14 residues. Germline CDR1 and CDR2: SGHRS and YFSETQ. The CDR3 coding sequence is TGCGCCGGCAGCTTCTGGACTGGAAACAATGAGCAGTTCTTC. Translation gives CAGSFWTGNNEQFF.

In this sample, this clonotype turned up many times. J is TRBJ1-1 and V is TRBV13; D unclear. The CDR3 length is 12 residues. Germline V gene lookup returns CDR1 PRHDT and CDR2 FYEKMQ (reference sequence). Trimming left V 3 bases short and J 4 bases short, with 6 bases between. CDR3 sequence (DNA): TGTGCCAGCAGCTTTCTGATCACTGAAGCTTTCTTT. It translates to CASSFLITEAFF.

The sample holds one count of this clonotype. It may be a read error: a sequence one base away is much more abundant. The CDR3 bases are TGTGCCTGGATAGGGCACAGCACAGATACGCGGTATTTT. It is translated as CAWIGHSTDTRYF. The chain employs TRBV30 and TRBJ2-3; D call uncertain. This CDR3 contains 13 residues. Per germline, CDR1 GTSNPN and CDR2 SVGIG (reference sequence).

Worth noting for this clonotype: A much larger clone is a single base away; this may be a read error. V is TRBV20-1 and J is TRBJ2-5, with D unresolved. CDR1 and CDR2 (germline): DFQATT, SNEGSKA (reference sequence). The CDR3 covers 12 residues. CDR3 in DNA: TGCAGTGCGGCGAGGTCGGGTGAGACCCAGTGCTTC. It yields the protein CSAARSGETQCF.

In regard to this clonotype: Possible read error: a much larger clone is one base away. This is likely a read error, given that the CDR3 carries no conserved phenylalanine or tryptophan at its end. The rearrangement uses TRBV28 and TRBJ1-2, with unresolved D. The CDR3 runs to 16 residues. Germline V gene lookup returns CDR1 MDHEN and CDR2 SYDVKM. V was clipped by 10 bases and J by 8 bases, with 29 bases between them. The CDR3 DNA reads TGTGCCACCTACCTCTTCGGAGCCCCTCAATCCCACGGCTACACCCTC. Translating gives CATYLFGAPQSHGYTL.

The chain has TRBV28 and TRBJ2-7; possible D gene TRBD2, 6 bases. Germline V lookup: CDR1 MDHEN, CDR2 SYDVKM. V was pared by 2 bases and J by 4 bases, with 15 bases between. This CDR3 region has 15 residues. The CDR3 DNA is TGTGCCAGCAGTTTAGGTTTACTCGGAGGGTACGAGCAGTACTTC. Translation gives CASSLGLLGGYEQYF.

This clonotype came up many times. This chain connects TRBV20-1 to TRBJ2-5; D not resolved. The CDR3 contains 11 residues. From germline, CDR1 is DFQATT and CDR2 SNEGSKA (reference sequence). Trimming left V 6 bases short and J 2 bases short, with 7 bases between. The CDR3 is CSAQRQETQYF. Written as DNA, the CDR3 is TGCAGTGCCCAGCGACAAGAGACCCAGTACTTC.